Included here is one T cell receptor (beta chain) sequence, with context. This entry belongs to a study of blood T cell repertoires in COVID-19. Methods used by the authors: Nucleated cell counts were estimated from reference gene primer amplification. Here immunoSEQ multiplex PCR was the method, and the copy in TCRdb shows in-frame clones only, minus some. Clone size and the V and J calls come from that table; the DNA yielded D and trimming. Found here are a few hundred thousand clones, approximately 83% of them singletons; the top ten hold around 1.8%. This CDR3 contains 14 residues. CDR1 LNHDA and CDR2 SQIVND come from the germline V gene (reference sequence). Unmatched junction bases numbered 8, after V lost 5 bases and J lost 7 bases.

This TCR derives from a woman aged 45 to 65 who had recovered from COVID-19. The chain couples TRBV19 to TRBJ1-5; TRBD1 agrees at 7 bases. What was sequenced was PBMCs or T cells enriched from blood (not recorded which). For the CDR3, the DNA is TGTGCCAGTAGTTCCACAGGGGTAAAACAGCCCCAGCATTTT. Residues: CASSSTGVKQPQHF.